This is a list of T cell receptor beta chains from one sample in a study of blood T cells in healthy people across ages. TCRdb reprocessed the 5' RACE reads with MiXCR, giving one entry per CDR3 protein. The data hold hundreds of thousands of distinct CDR3 sequences, with roughly 24% observed a single time. The same data also went into a second study, on T cells of mothers and their children.

Sequencing input: blood. The receptors originated from a boy between 5 and 17 years old in good health. Each CDR3 is given with its conserved first and last residue. The order of the fields is CDR3 DNA, CDR3 protein, J gene, clone size, D gene, V gene. The D gene is left open where the match is weak. The listing skips clone size in some rows; elsewhere it reads once, few, many or a size class.

TGTGCCAGCAGTGAAGCGGGGGTTTCCGCTGAAAAACTGTTTTTT,CASSEAGVSAEKLFF,TRBJ1-4,-,-,TRBV2
TGTGCCAGCAGCCAAGGGGACTACTCCTACGAGCAGTACTTC,CASSQGDYSYEQYF,TRBJ2-7,once,TRBD2,TRBV14
TGTGCCATCAGTGCTTTACAGGGCCGTTACAATGAGCAGTTCTTC,CAISALQGRYNEQFF,TRBJ2-1,few,-,TRBV10-3
TGTGCCAGCGGTAACGGGACTCCGGGCCACGAGCAGTACTTC,CASGNGTPGHEQYF,TRBJ2-7,few,-,TRBV2
TGTGCCAGCAGCGACACTGGAGCCGGGGGTTCACCCCTCCACTTT,CASSDTGAGGSPLHF,TRBJ1-6,-,-,TRBV11-2
TGTGCCAGCAGGAAGACTAGCGGGGGGACCTTGTATACGCAGTATTTT,CASRKTSGGTLYTQYF,TRBJ2-3,-,TRBD2,TRBV27
TGTGCCAGCAGCCAGTTAGGACTAGCGGGGAACAATGAGCAGTTCTTC,CASSQLGLAGNNEQFF,TRBJ2-1,-,TRBD2,TRBV14
TGCAGCGTTGTGACAGGGGGCTCCCAGACCCAGTACTTC,CSVVTGGSQTQYF,TRBJ2-5,-,TRBD1,TRBV29-1
TGCGCCAGCAGCCTTACCGGGACGGACGTCTTACGAGGGAACTTC,CASSLTGTDVLRGNF,TRBJ2-5,few,-,TRBV5-1
TGCAGCGTTGGGTCTAGGGGACAGGGTTTCTACGAGCAGTACTTC,CSVGSRGQGFYEQYF,TRBJ2-7,-,TRBD1,TRBV29-1
TGTGCCAGCAGCCAAGACCATCACCGGTGGACAGGGAATGGCGATGAGCAGTTCTTC,CASSQDHHRWTGNGDEQFF,TRBJ2-1,-,TRBD1,TRBV14
TGTGCCAGCACAAACCCCGGCAGGGGATATGGCTACACCTTC,CASTNPGRGYGYTF,TRBJ1-2,few,-,TRBV28
TGCGCCAGCAGCTTGAGTCGGGACTCTGGAAACACCATATATTTT,CASSLSRDSGNTIYF,TRBJ1-3,few,-,TRBV5-1
TGCAGCGTCCCCTGGCAGAACCACCGGGAGATCCAGTACTTC,CSVPWQNHREIQYF,TRBJ2-5,-,-,TRBV29-1
TGTGTCAGCAGTACCCCTAGCGCGGGGAACGAGCAGTACTTC,CVSSTPSAGNEQYF,TRBJ2-7,-,-,TRBV28
TGTGCTAGTGGTTTTACACAGGGGGCGAAGACCCAGTACTTC,CASGFTQGAKTQYF,TRBJ2-5,-,TRBD1,TRBV12-5
TGCAGCGCCCGCGGGGGCCAGCGGGGTTACATTGAGCAGTTCTTC,CSARGGQRGYIEQFF,TRBJ2-1,-,-,TRBV29-1
TGTGCCAGCAGTAACCGGGACATAGTTCCGCGCGGCTACACCTTC,CASSNRDIVPRGYTF,TRBJ1-2,-,-,TRBV12-3/TRBV12-4
TGTGCCAGCAGTTTGTTTTCGGGGGCTGGAAACACCATATATTTT,CASSLFSGAGNTIYF,TRBJ1-3,few,-,TRBV12-3/TRBV12-4
TGTGCCAGCAGCGTACTCGGACAGGCCCATGAAAAACTGTTTTTT,CASSVLGQAHEKLFF,TRBJ1-4,few,TRBD1,TRBV9
TGTGCTCCGTCGGGAAATTCACCCCTCCACTTT,CAPSGNSPLHF,TRBJ1-6,-,-,TRBV12-5
TGTGCCACCAGCAGAGATAGCGGAGTTTATGGCTACACCTTC,CATSRDSGVYGYTF,TRBJ1-2,few,-,TRBV15
TGTGCCATCAGTGAGTCGAACTCAGACTACGAGCAGTACTTC,CAISESNSDYEQYF,TRBJ2-7,few,-,TRBV10-3
TGTGCCAGCAGCCAAGATCGGCTAGGAAGGAGCTCTGGGGCCAACGTCCTGACTTTC,CASSQDRLGRSSGANVLTF,TRBJ2-6,-,-,TRBV4-2
TGTGCCAGCGATCCGGAGCGGGGGGAGACCCAGTACTTC,CASDPERGETQYF,TRBJ2-5,-,TRBD2,TRBV7-8
TGTGCCAGCAGCTTGGTTGCAGGGCGGCAAGAGACCCAGTACTTC,CASSLVAGRQETQYF,TRBJ2-5,many,-,TRBV5-5
TGTGCCAGCTCAGCACAGGGAAGAAAGCAGTTCTTC,CASSAQGRKQFF,TRBJ2-1,-,-,TRBV18
TGTGCCACCAGCAGAGGCCTGGATACGCAGTATTTT,CATSRGLDTQYF,TRBJ2-3,-,-,TRBV15
TGTGCCAGCAGCGGAGCCACAGATACGCAGTATTTT,CASSGATDTQYF,TRBJ2-3,-,-,TRBV12-3/TRBV12-4
TGTGCCAGCAGCCAAGAAGAGGGGGCAACTAATGAAAGACTGTTTTTT,CASSQEEGATNERLFF,TRBJ1-4,-,TRBD1,TRBV4-2
TGCGCCAGCAGCCGAACCGGCGTCCGACTCTCTGGGGCCAACGTCCTGACTTTC,CASSRTGVRLSGANVLTF,TRBJ2-6,few,-,TRBV4-1
TGTGCCAGCAGCTTAAGGCGAACAGCCACTGAAGCTTTCTTT,CASSLRRTATEAFF,TRBJ1-1,-,-,TRBV7-2
TGTGCCAGCAGCCAAGCCGGACCTACTGGAAACACCATATATTTT,CASSQAGPTGNTIYF,TRBJ1-3,few,-,TRBV4-2
TGTGCCAGCAGCCGCGGCTGGGGGGGACAGGGATCCTACGAGCAGTACTTC,CASSRGWGGQGSYEQYF,TRBJ2-7,-,TRBD1,TRBV6-1
TGTGCCAGCAGCCTGGACAGGGCCCTTGGAGATACGCAGTATTTT,CASSLDRALGDTQYF,TRBJ2-3,-,TRBD1,TRBV12-3/TRBV12-4
TGCGCCAGCAGACAGGGAGTACAAGAGACCCAGTACTTC,CASRQGVQETQYF,TRBJ2-5,-,-,TRBV5-1